The 9 T cell receptor beta chains below all came from one sample that was sequenced in a study of blood T cell repertoires in COVID-19. Method: immunoSEQ multiplex PCR; TCRdb's copy keeps in-frame clones and lacks some. The repertoire holds about 130,000 clones, approximately 81% seen once, with roughly 5% in the top ten. The sequenced material came from peripheral blood. Receptor source: a man in his sixties with acute or convalescent COVID-19.

This clone was seen more than once but under ten times. V and J are TRBV9 and TRBJ1-1, with D perhaps matching TRBD1 (5 bases). The CDR3 extends over 15 amino acids. The germline CDR1 and CDR2 sequences are SGDLS and YYNGEE. V lost 2 bases, J lost 1 base, and 12 bases lay in between. CDR3 amino acids: CASSVTAGANTEAFF. CDR3 DNA sequence: TGTGCCAGCAGCGTCACGGCTGGGGCGAACACTGAAGCTTTCTTT.

V is TRBV5-1 and J is TRBJ2-3; D remains unclear. The germline V gene has CDR1 SGHRS and CDR2 YFSETQ. V was pared by 4 bases and J by 6 bases, with 9 bases between. This CDR3 is 12 amino acids long. For the CDR3, the DNA is TGCGCCAGCAGCCCTGAGAGCGATACGCAGTATTTT. The encoded protein is CASSPESDTQYF.

This clone was observed many times. The J gene is TRBJ1-2, the V gene TRBV12-3 or TRBV12-4; D gene ambiguous. The CDR3 loop spans 11 amino acids. V lost 1 base, J lost 8 bases, and 5 bases lay in between. The CDR3 bases are TGTGCCAGCAGTTTAGACAGAGGCTACACCTTC. Protein product: CASSLDRGYTF.

This rearrangement joins TRBV11-2 to TRBJ1-6, with 8 nucleotides matching TRBD1. The trim removed 3 bases at V and 9 bases at J, leaving 7 bases unmatched. The CDR3 totals 15 residues. Per the germline V gene, CDR1 is SGHAT and CDR2 is FQNNGV. CDR3 coding DNA: TGTGCCAGCAGCTTCCTCAGACAGGGGAGTTCACCCCTCCACTTT. Its protein is CASSFLRQGSSPLHF.

The chain carries TRBV4-2 and TRBJ1-5; weak D call: TRBD1 (5 bases). Germline CDR1 and CDR2: LGHNA and YNFKEQ. Between the trimmed V and J ends, which lost 0 bases and 3 bases, there was a span of 12 bases. The CDR3 runs 16 residues. The CDR3 reads CASSQDDSGINQPQHF. The CDR3 DNA sequence: TGTGCCAGCAGCCAAGATGATTCAGGGATCAATCAGCCCCAGCATTTT.

The chain employs TRBV11-2 and TRBJ1-3; D is unresolved. The V gene's germline CDR1 is SGHAT and CDR2 FQNNGV. Trimming removed 5 bases at V and 0 bases at J, with 11 bases between. This CDR3 contains 15 residues. The CDR3 reads CASSIGPISGNTIYF. In DNA form, the CDR3 reads TGTGCCAGCAGCATTGGGCCGATCTCTGGAAACACCATATATTTT.

CDR3 loop: CASSLSRAGPTTDTQYF. The CDR3 DNA sequence: TGCGCCAGCAGCTTGTCCCGAGCGGGTCCCACCACAGATACGCAGTATTTT. The chain employs TRBV5-1 and TRBJ2-3, with a possible D match to TRBD2 (6 bases). With 1 base removed from V and 2 bases from J, the gap between germline ends came to 17 bases. This CDR3 has 17 residues. Germline V gene sequence: CDR1 SGHRS, CDR2 YFSETQ.

The genes are TRBV2 and TRBJ2-3; 14 nucleotides agree with TRBD2. Germline trimming cut 6 bases from V and 6 bases from J; bases unmatched to any gene: 8. Per the germline V gene, CDR1 is SNHLY and CDR2 is FYNNEI. The CDR3 is made up of 16 amino acids. CDR3 residues: CASRGLAGGGWDTQYF. The CDR3 bases are TGTGCCAGCAGAGGACTAGCGGGAGGCGGGTGGGATACGCAGTATTTT.

This sequence joins TRBV12-5 and TRBJ1-2; D unresolved. Germline V gene lookup returns CDR1 LGHNT and CDR2 FRNRAP. The CDR3 runs 12 residues. V shed 9 bases and J shed 3 bases, with 11 bases lying between them. The CDR3 DNA follows: TGTGCTAGGGTGCCCACGGACTATGGCTACACCTTC. This translates into CARVPTDYGYTF.